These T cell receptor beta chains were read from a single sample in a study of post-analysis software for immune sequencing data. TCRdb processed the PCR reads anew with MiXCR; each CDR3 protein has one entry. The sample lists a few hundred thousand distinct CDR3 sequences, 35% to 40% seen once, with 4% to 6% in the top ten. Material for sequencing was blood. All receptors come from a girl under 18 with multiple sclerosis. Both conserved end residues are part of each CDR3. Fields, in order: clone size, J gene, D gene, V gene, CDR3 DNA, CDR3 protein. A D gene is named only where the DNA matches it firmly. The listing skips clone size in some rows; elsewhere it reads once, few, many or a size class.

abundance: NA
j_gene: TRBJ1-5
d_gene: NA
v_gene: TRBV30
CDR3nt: TGTGCCTGGAGTGAAGGGGGGCTCAATCAGCCCCAGCATTTT
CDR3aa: CAWSEGGLNQPQHF

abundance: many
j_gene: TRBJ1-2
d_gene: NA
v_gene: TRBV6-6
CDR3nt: TGTGCCAGCAGTTACAGGGGATCGGGAGGGTATGGCTACACCTTC
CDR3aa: CASSYRGSGGYGYTF

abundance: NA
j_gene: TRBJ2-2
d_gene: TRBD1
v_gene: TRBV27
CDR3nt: TGTGCCAGCACCTTAACGGGACAGGGGGCAATGGGGGAGCTGTTTTTT
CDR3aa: CASTLTGQGAMGELFF

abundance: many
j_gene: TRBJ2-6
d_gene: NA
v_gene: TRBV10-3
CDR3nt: TGTGCCATCAGCCCGGGACCCTCTGGGGCCAACGTCCTGACTTTC
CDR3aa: CAISPGPSGANVLTF

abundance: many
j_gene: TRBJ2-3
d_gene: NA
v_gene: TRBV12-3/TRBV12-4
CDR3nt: TGTGCCAGCAGTTTAGCAGCAGGGATCGTAACAGATACGCAGTATTTT
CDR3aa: CASSLAAGIVTDTQYF

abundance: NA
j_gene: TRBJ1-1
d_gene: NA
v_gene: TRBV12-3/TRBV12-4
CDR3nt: TGTGCCAGCAGTACTCCACGGAGATACCGTACTGAAGCTTTCTTT
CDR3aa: CASSTPRRYRTEAFF

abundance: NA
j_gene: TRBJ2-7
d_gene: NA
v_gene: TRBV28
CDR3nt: TGTGCCAGCAGTCCCGGGGGATCCTACGAGCAGTACTTC
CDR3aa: CASSPGGSYEQYF

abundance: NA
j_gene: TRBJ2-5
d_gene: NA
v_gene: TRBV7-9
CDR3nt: TGTGCCAGCAGCTTAGCGCTAGAGACCCAGTACTTC
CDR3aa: CASSLALETQYF

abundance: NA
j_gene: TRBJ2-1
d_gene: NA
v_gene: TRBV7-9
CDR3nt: TGTGCCAGCAGCTTAGATGGCTACTACAATGAGCAGTTCTTC
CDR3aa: CASSLDGYYNEQFF

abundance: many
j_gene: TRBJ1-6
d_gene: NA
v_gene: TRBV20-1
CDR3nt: TGCAGTGCTAGAGCTCCGAGAGGACCCCAGGATAATTCACCCCTCCACTTT
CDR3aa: CSARAPRGPQDNSPLHF

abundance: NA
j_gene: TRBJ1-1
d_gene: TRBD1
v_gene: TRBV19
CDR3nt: TGTGCCAGTAGCTCGCAGGGGGCGCCGGGCACTGAAGCTTTCTTT
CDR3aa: CASSSQGAPGTEAFF

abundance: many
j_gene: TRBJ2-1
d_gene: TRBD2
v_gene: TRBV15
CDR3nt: TGTGCCACCAGCAGAGAGGCTAGCGGGAGTACGGATGAGCAGTTCTTC
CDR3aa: CATSREASGSTDEQFF

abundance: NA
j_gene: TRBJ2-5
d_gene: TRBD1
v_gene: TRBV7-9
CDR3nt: TGTGCCGCGGGACAGGGTCAAGAGACCCAGTACTTC
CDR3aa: CAAGQGQETQYF

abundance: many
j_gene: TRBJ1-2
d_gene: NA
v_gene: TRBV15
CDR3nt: TGTGCCACCAGCAGGGTGGGGAGTTTCACCTTC
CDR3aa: CATSRVGSFTF